The source of this T cell receptor beta chain is a study of CXCR3-negative and CXCR3-positive naive CD8 T cells (dated by TCRdb to between 2018 and 2021). Regarding the study in general: In total, some 140 million TRB reads were obtained, which works out to roughly 1.5 +/- 0.3 million reads per library. The diversity and physicochemical repertoire analyses included roughly ten donors pooled from two independent experiments. For the TRBV-TRBJ cluster analysis, the naive subsets came from roughly 5 donors, while the memory cells came from 3 donors. The paper's findings and limits, for the study overall: Because surface CD5, which has been linked to self-reactivity in mice, was comparable between naive subsets, TCR interaction strength was also inferred from TRB CDR3 physicochemical properties. Similar TRBV-TRBJ usage was shown by naive CXCR3-negative and CXCR3-positive cells from the same donor, whereas distinct patterns were shown by memory cells. Repertoire diversity was comparably high in both naive subsets but much lower in memory CD8+ T cells. TRB CDR3s from CXCR3-positive naive cells showed higher hydrophobicity (lower Kidera factor 4), lower energy, and higher strength and volume indices than CXCR3-negative naive cells. Freshly isolated PBMCs were used for most assays because CXCR3 expression partially decreased after cryopreservation.

For this clonotype: Its antigen is currently not known.

Sequencer: NextSeq 550. The Human TCR Profiling Kit (MiLaboratory) was used to prepare UMI-labeled 5' RACE TRB cDNA libraries. cDNA synthesis used the entire amount of extracted RNA, and PCR amplification then used the entire amount of cDNA produced. The libraries were made side by side, with each library going through the same number of PCR cycles. The original pipeline was this. With a requirement of at least two reads per UMI, MIGEC and MiXCR extracted about 52,000 +/- 9,100 unique UMI-labeled TRB cDNA molecules per library. Each library averaged about 40,000 +/- 10,000 functional in-frame TRB CDR3 nucleotide clonotypes without stop codons. Diversity metrics, including normalized Shannon-Wiener and Chao1, were computed in VDJtools after downsampling to 5000 UMI-labeled TRB molecules per sample. VDJtools computed clonotype-size-weighted physicochemical properties of the central five CDR3 residues: interaction energy, strength, volume and Kidera factor 4. TCRdb reprocessed the public reads and reports one entry per CDR3 protein sequence, without DNA. The V and J calls come from TCRdb's annotation, not from the publication. This sample's table contains roughly 86,000 distinct CDR3 sequences. The top ten constitute 0.85% to 1.4% of the sample.

According to the germline V gene, CDR1 reads SQVTM and CDR2 reads ANQGSEA. The CDR3 starts with the cysteine, ends with the phenylalanine, and has 14 residues. Only the protein is available. Each CD8+ T cell subset was flow-sorted in triplicate, with about 320,000 cells per subset placed directly into RLT lysis buffer. To exclude memory contaminants, naive CD8+ T cells were stringently defined as CD45RO-CCR7+CD27+CD95-. Standard density gradient centrifugation was used to isolate peripheral blood mononuclear cells from buffy coats. Naive CXCR3-negative and CXCR3-positive CD8+ T cells were flow-sorted using a FACSAria III. Total RNA was extracted from sorted cells using an RNeasy Mini Kit.

The sequence was obtained from a human donor in good health. Some clones in this sample may be carry-over from other donors' samples. This sequence uses TRBV29-1 and TRBJ2-1; the TCRdb call, TRBD2, lacks DNA for checking. Sequencing was done on a sample of naive CXCR3- CD8+ T cells from blood. The cell subset or site label, read with the paper, signifies: CD45RO-CCR7+CD27+CD95- naive CD8+ T cells lacking CXCR3 (TNR3-). The CDR3 protein: CSVDTSGVYNEQFF.